The 19 T cell receptor beta chains listed next were all sequenced from one sample in a study of cytomegalovirus exposure and HLA in healthy donors. PCR amplification relied on 60 Vbeta primers (plus 13 Jbeta primers). Profiling relied on immunoSEQ multiplex PCR, and the TCRdb table lists in-frame clones only, not all of them. The data contain about 70,000 clones, approximately 90% of them singletons. Material for sequencing was PBMCs. The receptors here all came from a woman aged 25 to 39 in good health and CMV-seronegative.

This clone occurred once. The chain uses TRBV11-2 and TRBJ2-3; 12 bases line up with TRBD2. The CDR3 is 15 amino acids. With 3 bases clipped from V and 6 bases from J, the junction kept 4 bases outside the gene matches. Germline lookup yields CDR1 SGHAT and CDR2 FQNNGV. CDR3 nucleotide sequence: TGTGCCAGCAGCTTGACTAGCGGGAGTCGGGATACGCAGTATTTT. Residues: CASSLTSGSRDTQYF.

The chain joins TRBV7-9 to TRBJ2-7, with TRBD2 matching 10 bases. Germline V gene sequence: CDR1 SEHNR, CDR2 FQNEAQ (reference sequence). This CDR3 is 15 amino acids long. The J segment lost 3 bases and the V segment lost 4 bases, leaving 6 bases of the junction unmatched. CDR3 residues: CASSSTSGLFYEQYF. In DNA, the CDR3 is TGTGCCAGCAGCTCGACTAGCGGGTTATTCTACGAGCAGTACTTC.

This clone was recorded only once. The rearrangement joins TRBV15 to TRBJ1-5; 8 bases line up with TRBD1. The CDR3 spans 16 residues. Losses at the gene ends were 0 bases for V and 7 bases for J; bases not matched to a gene: 8. Germline V gene lookup returns CDR1 LNHNV and CDR2 YYDKDF (reference sequence). The CDR3 DNA follows: TGTGCCACCAGCAGAGATCGGGCAGGGGGCAGCCAGCCCCAGCATTTT. It specifies CATSRDRAGGSQPQHF.

The genes are TRBV28 and TRBJ2-4; D gene unclear. This CDR3 spans 15 amino acids. Germline CDR1 is MDHEN and CDR2 is SYDVKM. The V end lost 5 bases, the J end lost 0 bases, and 11 bases lay between the germline ends. The CDR3 coding sequence is TGTGCCAGCAGTACAACAAGAATAGCCAAAAACATTCAGTACTTC. This codes for CASSTTRIAKNIQYF.

Details on this clone: At one end, the junction sequence differs from germline, possibly due to a read error. The chain has TRBV28 and TRBJ2-1; perhaps TRBD2 as D (6 bases). Germline assignment: CDR1 MDHEN and CDR2 SYDVKM. CDR3 length equals 14 residues. Here the CDR3 reads CASTSPGGDNGQFF. DNA for the CDR3: TGTGCCAGCACCTCACCTGGAGGGGATAATGGGCAGTTCTTC.

This clone was detected only once. The junction departs from the called germline gene at one end, perhaps through a read error. The V gene is TRBV4-1, the J gene TRBJ1-2, with D maybe TRBD1 (6 bases). Per the germline V gene, CDR1 is MGHRA and CDR2 is YSYEKL. This CDR3 is 16 amino acids long. The CDR3 sequence is CASSQGGQMRGAGYPF. The CDR3 coding sequence is TGCGCCAGCAGCCAAGGGGGACAAATGAGGGGCGCTGGCTACCCCTTC.

This chain uses TRBV5-5 with TRBJ1-2; 11 nucleotides line up with TRBD1. Losses at the gene ends were 4 bases for V and 3 bases for J; bases not matched to a gene: 5. The germline V gene has CDR1 SGHKS and CDR2 YYEKEE (reference sequence). This CDR3 spans 15 amino acids. The CDR3 reads CASSPGQGVHYGYTF. The DNA for the CDR3 is TGTGCCAGCAGCCCGGGACAGGGGGTTCACTATGGCTACACCTTC.

V is TRBV29-1 and J is TRBJ2-1; maybe TRBD2 (6 bases). From germline, CDR1 is SQVTM and CDR2 ANQGSEA. V lost 4 bases and J 5 bases, leaving 21 bases between the germline ends. CDR3 size: 16 residues. CDR3 sequence: CSVAGLLGGTHNEQFF. The CDR3 DNA reads TGCAGCGTTGCTGGACTCCTAGGCGGGACCCACAATGAGCAGTTCTTC.

This rearrangement joins TRBV9 to TRBJ2-7; D might be TRBD2 (6 bases). The germline CDR1 and CDR2 sequences are SGDLS and YYNGEE. This CDR3 has 15 amino acids. V gave up 3 bases and J gave up 6 bases, with 19 bases separating them. CDR3 in DNA: TGTGCCAGCAGCGCAACCTATGAGGGACTGGGCGAGCAGTACTTC. This codes for CASSATYEGLGEQYF. The full variable domain, its missing parts supplied by reference TRBV9 and TRBJ2-7, is DSGVTQTPKHLITATGQRVTLRCSPRSGDLSVYWYQQSLDQGLQFLIQYYNGEERAKGNILERFSAQQFPDLHSELNLSSLELGDSALYFCASSATYEGLGEQYFGPGTRLTVT.

The rearrangement links TRBV7-2 to TRBJ2-7; 9 nucleotides align to TRBD1. Unmatched junction bases numbered 9, after V lost 3 bases and J lost 6 bases. The germline V gene encodes CDR1 SGHTA and CDR2 FQGNSA. The CDR3 is 15 residues long. For the CDR3, the DNA is TGTGCCAGCAGCTTGGGGGACAGGGAGGTGTCCGAGCAGTACTTC. Translating it yields CASSLGDREVSEQYF.

The chain is built from TRBV7-2 and TRBJ1-1; TRBD1 aligns across 11 bases. V lost 5 bases to trimming and J lost 4 bases; unmatched junction nucleotides: 9. Germline lookup yields CDR1 SGHTA and CDR2 FQGNSA. CDR3 length: 16 residues. For the CDR3, the DNA is TGTGCCAGCAGCCCAAGAGGGACAGGGGGGGGCACTGAAGCTTTCTTT. Translation: CASSPRGTGGGTEAFF.

The genes are TRBV9 and TRBJ1-5, with 7 bases that match TRBD1. The length of the CDR3 is 14 residues. V dropped 0 bases and J dropped 6; count of bases not matched to a gene: 3. In germline, CDR1 is SGDLS, CDR2 YYNGEE. The CDR3 spells CASSVGQGGQPQHF. The CDR3 DNA is TGTGCCAGCAGCGTAGGACAGGGTGGTCAGCCCCAGCATTTT.

This chain joins TRBV19 and TRBJ1-1, with 12 bases aligning to TRBD1. The junction had 3 bases not matched to a gene; V was cut back by 4 bases and J by 3 bases. CDR1 and CDR2 from the germline V gene are LNHDA and SQIVND (reference sequence). This CDR3 has 15 residues. The CDR3 here is CASSTGTGGYTEAFF. The CDR3 nucleotides are TGTGCCAGTAGTACCGGGACAGGGGGCTACACTGAAGCTTTCTTT.

The chain uses TRBV10-3 and TRBJ2-2; 10 bases match TRBD1. V shed 2 bases, J shed 5 bases, and the junction held 5 bases outside the gene matches. CDR1 is ENHRY, CDR2 SYGVKD, per germline. The CDR3 extends over 16 amino acids. CDR3 region: CAISEPGQGKTGELFF. DNA of the CDR3: TGTGCCATCAGTGAGCCGGGACAGGGGAAGACCGGGGAGCTGTTTTTT.

This clone occurred a few times. The chain couples TRBV5-6 to TRBJ1-3; 7 nucleotides agree with TRBD1. V trimming: 4 bases; J trimming: 1 base; junction bases outside the gene matches: 5. The CDR3 runs 15 residues. CDR1 is SGHDT and CDR2 is YYEEEE in the germline V gene. The CDR3 DNA sequence: TGTGCCAGCAGCGGATCAGGGGGATCTGGAAACACCATATATTTT. It specifies CASSGSGGSGNTIYF.

To note about this clone: Other DNA sequences in the sample encode the same CDR3. The V call is TRBV28, the J call TRBJ2-5, with 12 nucleotides matching TRBD2. This CDR3 is built from 16 residues. The junction had 9 bases not matched to a gene; V was cut back by 5 bases and J by 5 bases. The germline V gene encodes CDR1 MDHEN and CDR2 SYDVKM. For the CDR3, the DNA is TGTGCCAGCAGTCAAAGACTAGCGGGAGTGAGGGAGACCCAGTACTTC. Its protein is CASSQRLAGVRETQYF.

V is TRBV11-2 and J is TRBJ2-5; 11 bases fit TRBD1. Germline loops: CDR1 SGHAT, CDR2 FQNNGV. Trimming removed 5 bases from V and 5 bases from J; junction bases left unmatched: 10. The CDR3 spans 16 residues. This CDR3 reads CASSPGQGGVGETQYF. CDR3 nucleotides: TGTGCCAGCAGCCCGGGACAGGGGGGAGTCGGGGAGACCCAGTACTTC.

The rearrangement uses TRBV28 and TRBJ2-7; 9 positions match TRBD2. V lost 2 bases, J lost 0 bases, and 2 bases stayed unmatched. This CDR3 is built from 15 residues. Germline CDR1 reads MDHEN; CDR2 reads SYDVKM. CDR3 in amino acids: CASSLAGGPSYEQYF. The CDR3 nucleotides are TGTGCCAGCAGTTTAGCGGGAGGGCCCTCCTACGAGCAGTACTTC.

The rearrangement uses TRBV7-3 and TRBJ2-7, with a possible D match to TRBD1 (6 bases). V gave up 10 bases and J gave up 5 bases, with 15 bases separating them. The CDR3 runs 12 residues. The germline V gene has CDR1 SGHTA and CDR2 FQGTGA. CDR3 nucleotides: TGTGCCACCACGGGCCACAGGGACGAGCAGTACTTC. Translation gives CATTGHRDEQYF.